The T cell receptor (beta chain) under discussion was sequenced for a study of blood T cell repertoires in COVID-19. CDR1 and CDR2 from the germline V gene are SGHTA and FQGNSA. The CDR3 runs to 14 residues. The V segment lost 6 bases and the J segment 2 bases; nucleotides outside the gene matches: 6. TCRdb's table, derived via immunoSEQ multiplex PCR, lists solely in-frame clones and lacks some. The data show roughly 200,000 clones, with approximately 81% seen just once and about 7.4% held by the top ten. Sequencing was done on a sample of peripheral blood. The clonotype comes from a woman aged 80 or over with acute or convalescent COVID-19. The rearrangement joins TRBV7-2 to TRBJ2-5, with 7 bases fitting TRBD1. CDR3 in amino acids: CASSRRQGQETQYF. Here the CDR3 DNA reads TGTGCCAGCAGTCGCAGACAGGGTCAAGAGACCCAGTACTTC.